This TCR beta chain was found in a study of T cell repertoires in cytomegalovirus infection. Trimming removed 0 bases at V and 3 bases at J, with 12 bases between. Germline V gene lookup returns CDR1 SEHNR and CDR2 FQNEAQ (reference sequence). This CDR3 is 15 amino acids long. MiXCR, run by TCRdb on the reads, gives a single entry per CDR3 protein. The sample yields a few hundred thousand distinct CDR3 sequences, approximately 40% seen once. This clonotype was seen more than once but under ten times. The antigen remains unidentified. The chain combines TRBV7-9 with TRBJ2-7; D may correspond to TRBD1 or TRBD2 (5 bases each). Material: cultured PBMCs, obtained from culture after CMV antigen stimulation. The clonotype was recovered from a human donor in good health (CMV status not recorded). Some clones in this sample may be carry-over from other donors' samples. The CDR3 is CASSLAASRGYEQYF. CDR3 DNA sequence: TGTGCCAGCAGCTTAGCGGCGTCGAGGGGCTACGAGCAGTACTTC.